The following is a T cell receptor (beta chain) sequence with its context. TCR beta chains were sequenced at survey level with immunoSEQ. Some clones are missing from TCRdb's copy, which holds only in-frame ones; the method was immunoSEQ multiplex PCR. The repertoire consists of tens of thousands of clones, with 90% to 95% occurring once and the leading ten covering 4% to 5%. Germline values: CDR1 SNHLY, CDR2 FYNNEI. The CDR3 spans 11 residues. V lost 6 bases, J lost 3 bases, and 6 bases lay in between. The chain has TRBV2 and TRBJ2-7; D is possibly TRBD1 (5 bases). The sequence was obtained from a middle-aged man with rheumatoid arthritis. The source material was PBMCs. This CDR3 reads CASRDIYEQYF. As DNA, the CDR3 is TGTGCCAGCAGGGACATCTACGAGCAGTACTTC.